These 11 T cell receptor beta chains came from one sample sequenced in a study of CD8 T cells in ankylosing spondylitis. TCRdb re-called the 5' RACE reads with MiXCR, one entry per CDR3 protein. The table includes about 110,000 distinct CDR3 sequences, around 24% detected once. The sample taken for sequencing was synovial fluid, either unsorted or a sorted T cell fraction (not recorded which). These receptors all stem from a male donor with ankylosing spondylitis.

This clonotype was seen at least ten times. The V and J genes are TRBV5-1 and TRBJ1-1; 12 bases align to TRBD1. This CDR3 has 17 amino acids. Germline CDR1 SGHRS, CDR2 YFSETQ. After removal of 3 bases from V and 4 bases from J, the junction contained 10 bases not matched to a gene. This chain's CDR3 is CASSSAGQGAWGTEAFF. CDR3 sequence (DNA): TGCGCCAGCAGCTCGGCGGGACAGGGGGCTTGGGGCACTGAAGCTTTCTTT.

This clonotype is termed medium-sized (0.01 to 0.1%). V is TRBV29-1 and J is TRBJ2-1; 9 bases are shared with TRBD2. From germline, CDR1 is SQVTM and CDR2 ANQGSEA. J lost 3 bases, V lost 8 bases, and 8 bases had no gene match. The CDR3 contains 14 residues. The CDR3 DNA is TGCAGCCACGTTAGCGGGAGCATCTACAATGAGCAGTTCTTC. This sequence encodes CSHVSGSIYNEQFF.

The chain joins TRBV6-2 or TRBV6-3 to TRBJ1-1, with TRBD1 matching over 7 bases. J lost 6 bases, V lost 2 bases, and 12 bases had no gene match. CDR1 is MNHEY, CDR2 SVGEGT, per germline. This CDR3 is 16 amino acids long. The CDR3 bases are TGTGCCAGCAGTTACCGCCTTCACAGGGGTGGCGCTGAAGCTTTCTTT. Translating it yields CASSYRLHRGGAEAFF.

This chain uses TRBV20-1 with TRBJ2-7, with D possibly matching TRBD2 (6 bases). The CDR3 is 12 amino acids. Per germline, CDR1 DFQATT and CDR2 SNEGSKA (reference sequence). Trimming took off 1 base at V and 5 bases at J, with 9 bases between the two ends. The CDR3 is CSARAGGNEQYV. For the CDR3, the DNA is TGCAGTGCTAGAGCCGGGGGTAACGAGCAGTACGTC.

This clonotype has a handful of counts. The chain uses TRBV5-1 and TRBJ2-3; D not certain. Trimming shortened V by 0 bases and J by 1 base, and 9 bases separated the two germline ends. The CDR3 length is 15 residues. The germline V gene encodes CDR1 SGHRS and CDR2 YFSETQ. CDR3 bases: TGCGCCAGCAGCTTGGAGGGCTTCGGCACAGATACGCAGTATTTT. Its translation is CASSLEGFGTDTQYF.

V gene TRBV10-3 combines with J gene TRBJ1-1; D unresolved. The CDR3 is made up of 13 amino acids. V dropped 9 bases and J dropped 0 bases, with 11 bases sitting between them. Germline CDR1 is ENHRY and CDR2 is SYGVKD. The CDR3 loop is CAINGVMNTEAFF. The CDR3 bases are TGTGCCATAAATGGCGTTATGAACACTGAAGCTTTCTTT.

The CDR3 reads CASSPPGIHEQYV. Here the CDR3 DNA reads TGTGCCAGCAGCCCGCCGGGGATCCACGAGCAGTACGTC. The rearrangement joins TRBV7-9 to TRBJ2-7, with a weak D call TRBD2 (5 bases). The CDR3 is 13 residues long. V was cut by 5 bases and J by 5 bases, with 13 bases left in between. The germline gives CDR1 SEHNR, CDR2 FQNEAQ (reference sequence).

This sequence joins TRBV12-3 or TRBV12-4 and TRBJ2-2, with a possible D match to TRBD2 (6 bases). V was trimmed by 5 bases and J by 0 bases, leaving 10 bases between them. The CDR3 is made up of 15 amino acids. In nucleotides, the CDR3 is TGTGCCAGCAGTGGACTACCCTCGAACACCGGGGAGCTGTTTTTT. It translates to CASSGLPSNTGELFF.

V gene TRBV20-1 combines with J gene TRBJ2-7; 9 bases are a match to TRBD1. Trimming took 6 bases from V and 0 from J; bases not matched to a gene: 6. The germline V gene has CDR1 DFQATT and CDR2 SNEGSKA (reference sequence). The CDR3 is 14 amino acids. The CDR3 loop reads CSAGGTGFSYEQYF. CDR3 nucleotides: TGCAGTGCGGGAGGGACAGGGTTCTCCTACGAGCAGTACTTC.

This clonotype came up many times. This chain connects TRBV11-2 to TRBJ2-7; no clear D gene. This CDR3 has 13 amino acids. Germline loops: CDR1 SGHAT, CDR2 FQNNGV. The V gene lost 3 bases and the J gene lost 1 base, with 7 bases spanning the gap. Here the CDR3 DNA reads TGTGCCAGCAGCTTTAGTACGTCCTACGAGCAGTACGTC. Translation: CASSFSTSYEQYV.

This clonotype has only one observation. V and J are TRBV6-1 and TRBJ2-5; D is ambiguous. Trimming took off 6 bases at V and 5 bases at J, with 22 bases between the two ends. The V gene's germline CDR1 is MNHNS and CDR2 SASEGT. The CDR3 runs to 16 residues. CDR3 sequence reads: CASRLGVGYLGETQYF. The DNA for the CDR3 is TGTGCCAGCAGACTTGGGGTCGGGTACCTGGGGGAGACCCAGTACTTC.